This passage covers 3 T cell receptor beta chains from one sample sequenced in a study of blood T cells in healthy people across ages. A sample-barcoded 5' primer and a J-beta primer mix were used in a second PCR of about 6 to 12 cycles. TCRdb passed the 5' RACE reads through MiXCR, listing each CDR3 protein once. The sample has around 1,500,000 distinct CDR3 sequences, roughly 28% seen once. Specimen: blood. These receptor sequences come from a woman aged 25 to 45 in good health.

This clonotype was seen more than once but under ten times. The chain recombines TRBV29-1 with TRBJ2-2; D remains unclear. The CDR3 extends over 14 amino acids. Germline CDR1 reads SQVTM; CDR2 reads ANQGSEA. The V and J ends lost 5 bases and 1 base respectively, with 11 bases between them. The CDR3 region is CSVYIELNTGELFF. The CDR3 nucleotides read TGCAGCGTTTACATAGAGTTGAACACCGGGGAGCTGTTTTTT.

The J gene is TRBJ1-3, the V gene TRBV20-1, with a weak D call TRBD1 (6 bases). The CDR3 is 12 residues long. Per germline, CDR1 DFQATT and CDR2 SNEGSKA (reference sequence). Trimming took off 2 bases at V and 7 bases at J, with 9 bases between the two ends. In DNA, the CDR3 is TGCAGTGCTAGAACAGGGTCCAACACCATATATTTT. Residues: CSARTGSNTIYF.

The V and J genes are TRBV28 and TRBJ1-1; D call uncertain. V lost 7 bases, J lost 7 bases, and 13 bases lay in between. Germline CDR1 reads MDHEN; CDR2 reads SYDVKM. CDR3 length: 12 amino acids. The CDR3 coding sequence is TGTGCCAGCAAGAACCCAGGCAGTGAAGCTTTCTTT. Translation gives CASKNPGSEAFF.